The rows below give T cell receptor beta chains drawn from one sample of a study of T cell repertoires in cytomegalovirus infection. Each CDR3 protein gets one entry after TCRdb re-called the reads with MiXCR. The profile shows under 850,000 distinct CDR3 sequences, approximately 34% of them singletons. The sequenced sample consisted of PBMCs. All receptors come from a human donor in good health (CMV status not recorded). Some clones in this sample may be carry-over from other donors' samples. Both conserved end residues are part of each CDR3. The D gene is left open where the match is weak. Clone size is given for some rows only: seen once, a few or many times, or a class if the clone is expanded.

once	NA	TRBV30	TRBJ1-3	CAWVGGSGNTIYF	TGTGCCTGGGTCGGGGGCTCTGGAAACACCATATATTTT
NA	TRBD2	TRBV7-9	TRBJ2-3	CASSTPGLAGGRFTDTQYF	TGTGCCAGCAGCACACCGGGACTAGCGGGAGGGCGTTTCACAGATACGCAGTATTTT
few	TRBD1	TRBV7-3	TRBJ1-1	CASSFAPGTGGSTAFF	TGTGCCAGCAGCTTCGCCCCCGGGACAGGGGGGTCCACCGCTTTCTTT
once	TRBD2	TRBV13	TRBJ2-5	CASSEWGGREETQYF	TGTGCCAGCAGCGAGTGGGGAGGGAGGGAAGAGACCCAGTACTTC
NA	NA	TRBV11-2	TRBJ2-1	CASGGRTAEFF	TGTGCCAGCGGAGGGAGAACGGCCGAGTTCTTC
NA	NA	TRBV11-2	TRBJ2-1	CASSHPRSYNEQFF	TGTGCCAGCAGCCACCCGAGGTCCTACAATGAGCAGTTCTTC
NA	NA	TRBV5-1	TRBJ2-7	CASSTIQDNEQYF	TGCGCCAGCAGCACGATACAGGATAACGAGCAGTACTTC
many	TRBD1	TRBV7-3	TRBJ1-1	CASSQGTESTEAFF	TGTGCCAGCAGTCAAGGGACAGAATCCACTGAAGCTTTCTTT
many	TRBD2	TRBV7-2	TRBJ2-1	CASSSGLAGGKAFF	TGTGCCAGCAGCTCGGGACTAGCGGGAGGGAAGGCGTTCTTC
NA	TRBD1	TRBV5-6	TRBJ1-4	CASSTSGGTNEKLFF	TGTGCCAGCAGCACCTCAGGGGGCACTAATGAAAAACTGTTTTTT
once	NA	TRBV2	TRBJ2-7	CASSVFAGSEQYF	TGTGCCAGCAGTGTTTTTGCAGGGTCCGAGCAGTACTTC
NA	NA	TRBV19	TRBJ1-1	CACSYQAGWGNTEAFF	TGTGCCTGTAGTTACCAGGCAGGCTGGGGGAACACTGAAGCTTTCTTT
NA	NA	TRBV10-3	TRBJ1-5	CAIIDGGLPQHF	TGTGCCATCATTGATGGGGGTCTGCCCCAGCATTTT
NA	NA	TRBV12-3/TRBV12-4	TRBJ1-1	CASSLASGVTEAFF	TGTGCCAGCAGTTTAGCCTCGGGAGTAACTGAAGCTTTCTTT
few	TRBD1	TRBV24-1	TRBJ2-3	CATSDPGQSGTDTQYF	TGTGCCACCAGTGACCCGGGACAGTCAGGCACAGATACGCAGTATTTT
many	NA	TRBV7-9	TRBJ1-2	CASSPLRVHNYGGGYTF	TGTGCCAGCAGCCCCCTCAGGGTCCACAACTATGGCGGTGGCTACACCTTC
NA	TRBD2	TRBV6-6	TRBJ2-3	CASKSSGRRTDTQYF	TGTGCCAGCAAGAGTAGCGGGAGGCGTACAGATACGCAGTATTTT
many	NA	TRBV7-8	TRBJ2-4	CASSLGGSSLAKNIQYF	TGTGCCAGCAGCCTAGGGGGGAGTAGTCTAGCCAAAAACATTCAGTACTTC
NA	NA	TRBV7-8	TRBJ1-5	CASSPREVVSYNQPQHF	TGTGCCAGCAGCCCCCGTGAGGTGGTCAGCTACAATCAGCCCCAGCATTTT
few	NA	TRBV14	TRBJ1-2	CASSQRDEANYGYTF	TGTGCCAGCAGCCAGAGGGACGAAGCTAACTATGGCTACACCTTC
NA	TRBD2	TRBV5-1	TRBJ2-1	CASSLPLAGGEQFF	TGCGCCAGCAGCCTTCCCCTAGCGGGAGGTGAGCAGTTCTTC
NA	NA	TRBV28	TRBJ2-3	CASRRAVSTGTDTQYF	TGTGCCAGCAGACGGGCCGTTTCAACTGGCACAGATACGCAGTATTTT
few	NA	TRBV2	TRBJ1-2	CASKDSSNYGYTF	TGTGCCTCCAAGGACAGTTCAAACTATGGCTACACCTTC
once	TRBD1	TRBV20-1	TRBJ2-7	CSGTGGQGAYEQYF	TGCAGCGGGACAGGTGGACAGGGGGCCTACGAGCAGTACTTC
NA	NA	TRBV7-6	TRBJ2-3	CASSLSWADTQYF	TGTGCCAGCAGCTTAAGCTGGGCAGATACGCAGTATTTT
NA	NA	TRBV28	TRBJ2-1	CASRRDSGPVGEQFF	TGTGCCAGCAGGCGGGACAGTGGCCCGGTTGGGGAGCAGTTCTTC
NA	TRBD1	TRBV20-1	TRBJ1-1	CSARGGTVKAEAFF	TGCAGTGCTAGGGGAGGGACAGTGAAGGCTGAAGCTTTCTTT
NA	TRBD2	TRBV5-6	TRBJ2-5	CASSPLGGREETQYF	TGTGCCAGCAGTCCCTTGGGCGGGAGGGAAGAGACCCAGTACTTC
many	TRBD1	TRBV7-2	TRBJ1-5	CASSLQGDQPQHF	TGTGCCAGCAGCTTACAGGGGGATCAGCCCCAGCATTTT
NA	NA	TRBV27	TRBJ1-6	CASSSGQAHNSPLHF	TGTGCCAGCAGTTCCGGGCAGGCCCATAATTCACCCCTCCACTTT
NA	NA	TRBV20-1	TRBJ1-1	CSAGSGGWTEAFF	TGCAGTGCGGGGAGTGGGGGATGGACTGAAGCTTTCTTT
NA	TRBD1	TRBV12-3/TRBV12-4	TRBJ1-2	CASSFNRGRGGYTF	TGTGCCAGCAGTTTTAACAGGGGGCGAGGTGGCTACACCTTC
NA	NA	TRBV7-2	TRBJ1-3	CASGSSGQGRNTIYF	TGTGCCAGCGGTTCAAGTGGGCAGGGGAGAAACACCATATATTTT
many	NA	TRBV6-2/TRBV6-3	TRBJ2-2	CASSLQLSTGELFF	TGTGCCAGCAGTCTTCAGCTGAGCACCGGGGAGCTGTTTTTT
few	TRBD1	TRBV6-2/TRBV6-3	TRBJ1-2	CASIIPGQGDGYTF	TGTGCCAGCATTATACCGGGACAGGGAGATGGCTACACCTTC
NA	NA	TRBV15	TRBJ2-3	CATYTDTQYF	TGTGCCACCTACACAGATACGCAGTATTTT
NA	TRBD2	TRBV7-2	TRBJ2-7	CASSLEVPRREGSYEQYF	TGTGCCAGCAGCTTAGAGGTTCCCCGGCGGGAGGGGTCCTACGAGCAGTACTTC
many	TRBD2	TRBV7-3	TRBJ2-1	CASSSSGGAYNEQFF	TGTGCCAGCAGCTCCAGCGGGGGGGCCTACAATGAGCAGTTCTTC
NA	TRBD1	TRBV14	TRBJ2-1	CASSPSGTGRIHEQFF	TGTGCCAGCAGCCCGTCCGGGACAGGGAGGATTCATGAGCAGTTCTTC
few	NA	TRBV7-6	TRBJ1-2	CASSWGGIMDGYTF	TGTGCCAGCAGCTGGGGGGGGATAATGGACGGCTACACCTTC
few	NA	TRBV6-1	TRBJ2-3	CASSENPGTTDTQYF	TGTGCCAGCAGTGAGAACCCCGGTACCACAGATACGCAGTATTTT
few	TRBD2	TRBV28	TRBJ2-1	CASNRVVAGYNEQFF	TGTGCCAGCAATCGGGTAGTAGCGGGCTACAATGAGCAGTTCTTC
few	TRBD1	TRBV28	TRBJ2-3	CASSDRGADTQYF	TGTGCCAGCAGTGACAGGGGGGCAGATACGCAGTATTTT
NA	TRBD1	TRBV7-9	TRBJ2-2	CASSPDRARSTGELFF	TGTGCCAGCAGCCCCGACAGGGCCCGAAGCACCGGGGAGCTGTTTTTT
NA	NA	TRBV28	TRBJ2-5	CASTYQWAPRRETQYF	TGTGCCAGCACCTACCAGTGGGCTCCCCGAAGGGAGACCCAGTACTTC
few	NA	TRBV27	TRBJ2-7	CASGPSRVHEQYF	TGTGCCAGCGGACCCTCCCGGGTTCACGAGCAGTACTTC
NA	NA	TRBV5-1	TRBJ1-4	CASSKGEAPEKLFF	TGCGCCAGCAGTAAGGGGGAAGCCCCTGAAAAACTGTTTTTT
many	TRBD2	TRBV7-8	TRBJ2-1	CASSSGLAGRTYNEQFF	TGTGCCAGCAGCTCGGGACTAGCGGGGAGGACCTACAATGAGCAGTTCTTC
NA	NA	TRBV6-5	TRBJ2-7	CASSYSGRLRVQYF	TGTGCCAGCAGTTACTCCGGACGGTTACGAGTGCAGTACTTC
NA	NA	TRBV4-2	TRBJ2-7	CASSQVETGTGSSYEQYF	TGTGCCAGCAGCCAAGTGGAGACCGGGACCGGGAGCTCCTACGAGCAGTACTTC
few	NA	TRBV7-9	TRBJ1-5	CASSLIGVGQPQHF	TGTGCCAGCAGCTTAATTGGCGTAGGACAGCCCCAGCATTTT
NA	NA	TRBV20-1	TRBJ2-3	CSARGGTDTQYF	TGCAGTGCTAGAGGGGGCACAGATACGCAGTATTTT